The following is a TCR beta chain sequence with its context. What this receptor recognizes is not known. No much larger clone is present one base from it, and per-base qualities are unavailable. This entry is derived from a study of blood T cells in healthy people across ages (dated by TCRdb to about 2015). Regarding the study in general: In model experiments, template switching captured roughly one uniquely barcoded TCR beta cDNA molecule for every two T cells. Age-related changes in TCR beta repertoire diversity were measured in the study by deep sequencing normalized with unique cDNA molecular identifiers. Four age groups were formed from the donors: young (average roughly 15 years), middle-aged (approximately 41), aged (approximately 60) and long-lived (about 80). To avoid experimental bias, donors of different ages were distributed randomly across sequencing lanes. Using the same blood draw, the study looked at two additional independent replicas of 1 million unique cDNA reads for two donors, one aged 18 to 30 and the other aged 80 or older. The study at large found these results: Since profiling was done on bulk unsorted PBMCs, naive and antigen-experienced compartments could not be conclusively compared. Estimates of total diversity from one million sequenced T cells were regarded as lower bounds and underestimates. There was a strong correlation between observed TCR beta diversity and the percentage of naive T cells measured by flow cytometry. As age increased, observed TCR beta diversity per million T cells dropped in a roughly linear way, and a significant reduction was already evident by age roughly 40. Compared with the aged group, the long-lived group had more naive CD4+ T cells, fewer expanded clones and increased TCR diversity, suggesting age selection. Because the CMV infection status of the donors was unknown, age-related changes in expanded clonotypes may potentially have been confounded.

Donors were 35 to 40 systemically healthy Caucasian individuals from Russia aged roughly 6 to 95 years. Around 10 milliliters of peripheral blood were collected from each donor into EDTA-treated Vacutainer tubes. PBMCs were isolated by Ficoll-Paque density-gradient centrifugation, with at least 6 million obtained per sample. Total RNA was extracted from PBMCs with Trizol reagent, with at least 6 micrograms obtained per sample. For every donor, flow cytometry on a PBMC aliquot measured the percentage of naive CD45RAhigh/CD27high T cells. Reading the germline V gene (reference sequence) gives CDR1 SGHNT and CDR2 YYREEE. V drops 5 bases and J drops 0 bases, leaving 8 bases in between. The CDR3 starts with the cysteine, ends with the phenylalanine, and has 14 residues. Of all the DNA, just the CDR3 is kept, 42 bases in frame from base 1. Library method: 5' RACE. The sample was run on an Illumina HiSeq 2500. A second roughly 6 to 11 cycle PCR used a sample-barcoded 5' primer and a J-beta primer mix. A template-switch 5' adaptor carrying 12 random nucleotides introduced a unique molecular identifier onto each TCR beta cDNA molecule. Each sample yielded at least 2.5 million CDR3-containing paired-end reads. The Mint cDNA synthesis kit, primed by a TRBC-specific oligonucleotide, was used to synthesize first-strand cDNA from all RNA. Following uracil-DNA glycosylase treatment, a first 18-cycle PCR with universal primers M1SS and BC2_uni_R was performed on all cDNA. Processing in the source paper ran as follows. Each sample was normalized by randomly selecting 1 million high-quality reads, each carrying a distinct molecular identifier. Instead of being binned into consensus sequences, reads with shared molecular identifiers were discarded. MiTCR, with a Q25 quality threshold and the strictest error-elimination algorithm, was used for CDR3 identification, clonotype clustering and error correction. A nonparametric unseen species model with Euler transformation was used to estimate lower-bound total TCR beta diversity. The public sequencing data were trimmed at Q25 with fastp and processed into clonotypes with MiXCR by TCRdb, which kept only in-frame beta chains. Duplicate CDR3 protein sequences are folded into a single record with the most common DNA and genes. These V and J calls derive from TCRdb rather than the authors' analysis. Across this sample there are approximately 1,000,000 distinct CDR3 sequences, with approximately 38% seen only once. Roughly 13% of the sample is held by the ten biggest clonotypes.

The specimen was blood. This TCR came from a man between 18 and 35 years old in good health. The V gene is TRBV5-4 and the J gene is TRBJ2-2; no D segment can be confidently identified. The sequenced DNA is TGTGCCAGCAGGGGAACGTCGAACACCGGGGAGCTGTTTTTT. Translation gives CASRGTSNTGELFF.